This entry lists 28 T cell receptor beta chains sequenced from one sample in a study of CD8+ T cells in alopecia areata. Extracted from the samples, RNA was reverse transcribed into cDNA to serve as the sequencing template. TCRdb's copy holds only in-frame clones and misses some; the assay was immunoSEQ multiplex PCR. The top ten hold over 12% of the sample, which has about 190,000 clones, around 60% seen once. The specimen was CD4+ T cells sorted from blood, collected at week 0. These receptors were taken from a human donor with alopecia areata.

This clone occurred many times. Other DNA sequences in the same sample also yield this CDR3. The genes are TRBV7-8 and TRBJ1-5, with D maybe TRBD1 (6 bases). The CDR3 runs 16 residues. Trimming shortened V by 1 base and J by 2 bases, and 12 bases separated the two germline ends. CDR1 is SGHVS, CDR2 FQNEAQ, per germline. The CDR3 coding sequence is TGTGCCAGCAGCTTAGGAGGGGGGCGCGGCAATCAGCCCCAGCATTTT. It encodes CASSLGGGRGNQPQHF.

The gene calls are TRBV7-9 and TRBJ1-2; 7 bases map to TRBD1. The germline V gene has CDR1 SEHNR and CDR2 FQNEAQ (reference sequence). V lost 5 bases to trimming and J lost 4 bases; unmatched junction nucleotides: 13. This CDR3 spans 16 amino acids. The CDR3 sequence: CASSQNSVTGLYGYTF. CDR3 nucleotides: TGTGCCAGCAGCCAGAACTCTGTGACAGGGCTCTATGGCTACACCTTC. The variable domain in full, with the rest retrieved from reference TRBV7-9 and TRBJ1-2, is DTGVSQNPRHKITKRGQNVTFRCDPISEHNRLYWYRQTLGQGPEFLTYFQNEAQLEKSRLLSDRFSAERPKGSFSTLEIQRTEQGDSAMYLCASSQNSVTGLYGYTFGSGTRLTVV.

V and J are TRBV7-9 and TRBJ1-1; unclear D gene. The CDR3 has 12 amino acids. Deletions cut 2 bases from V and 6 bases from J, with 7 bases between. From germline, CDR1 is SEHNR and CDR2 FQNEAQ (reference sequence). The CDR3 loop is CASSLIRAEAFF. CDR3 in DNA: TGTGCCAGCAGCTTAATTAGAGCTGAAGCTTTCTTT.

V is TRBV27 and J is TRBJ1-5; 7 nucleotides align to TRBD1. This CDR3 has 13 amino acids. CDR1 is MNHEY, CDR2 SMNVEV, per germline (reference sequence). V lost 6 bases to trimming and J lost 5 bases; unmatched junction nucleotides: 4. The CDR3 spells CASSMRGHQPQHF. For the CDR3, the DNA is TGTGCCAGCAGCATGAGGGGGCATCAGCCCCAGCATTTT.

The genes are TRBV30 and TRBJ1-2; a weak D match, TRBD1 (6 bases). Trimming cost V 0 bases and J 7 bases, with 18 bases left between them. This CDR3 region has 15 residues. Per the germline V gene, CDR1 is GTSNPN and CDR2 is SVGIG (reference sequence). The CDR3 protein is CAWSVGLSRGAGYTF. The CDR3, as DNA: TGTGCCTGGAGTGTAGGCTTGTCCAGGGGCGCTGGCTACACCTTC.

The chain joins TRBV5-1 to TRBJ1-2, with D possibly being TRBD1 (6 bases). CDR3 length: 13 residues. The V and J ends lost 4 bases and 2 bases respectively, with 9 bases between them. Germline CDR1 SGHRS, CDR2 YFSETQ. CDR3 amino acids: CASSVTGNYGYTF. The CDR3 bases are TGCGCCAGCAGCGTAACAGGGAACTATGGCTACACCTTC.

The V and J genes are TRBV7-2 and TRBJ1-5, with D perhaps matching TRBD1 (5 bases). Germline V lookup: CDR1 SGHTA, CDR2 FQGNSA. V was cut by 5 bases and J by 7 bases, with 15 bases left in between. The length of the CDR3 is 14 residues. The CDR3 sequence is CASSPDRLGQPQHF. CDR3 bases: TGTGCCAGCAGCCCCGACAGATTAGGCCAGCCCCAGCATTTT.

The CDR3 loop reads CASGTVSSYEQYF. The CDR3 DNA reads as TGTGCCAGCGGGACGGTTAGCTCCTACGAGCAGTACTTC. The genes are TRBV6-5 and TRBJ2-7, with D perhaps matching TRBD1 or TRBD2 (5 bases each). Germline assignment: CDR1 MNHEY and CDR2 SVGAGI. Trimming pared 8 bases from V and 0 bases from J, leaving 11 bases between. This CDR3 is 13 amino acids long.

V is TRBV11-2 and J is TRBJ2-5; D may be TRBD1 or TRBD2 (6 bases each). Per germline, CDR1 SGHAT and CDR2 FQNNGV. The CDR3 is 15 residues long. V lost 3 bases and J 5 bases, leaving 16 bases between the germline ends. The CDR3 DNA reads as TGTGCCAGCAGCTTCACAGCTACAGGGAGGGAGACCCAGTACTTC. This encodes CASSFTATGRETQYF.

This clone was seen a handful of times. Other DNA sequences in this sample translate to the same CDR3. The rearrangement joins TRBV29-1 to TRBJ2-7, with D possibly TRBD2 on 5 matching bases. Germline loops: CDR1 SQVTM, CDR2 ANQGSEA. This CDR3 has 12 residues. V lost 0 bases to trimming and J lost 3 bases, with 6 bases between them. The CDR3 reads CSVEDGSYEQYF. The CDR3 DNA sequence: TGCAGCGTTGAAGATGGGAGCTACGAGCAGTACTTC.

About this clone: Other DNA sequences of this sample code for an identical CDR3. The chain carries TRBV29-1 and TRBJ1-1; D is possibly TRBD1 (6 bases). The germline V gene has CDR1 SQVTM and CDR2 ANQGSEA. Trimming stripped 1 base from V and 4 bases from J, with 10 bases between. The CDR3 length is 13 residues. In DNA, the CDR3 is TGCAGCGTTGAAGTCGGGGGCCGCACTGAAGCTTTCTTT. Translated, it gives CSVEVGGRTEAFF. The whole variable domain, remainder taken from reference TRBV29-1 and TRBJ1-1, is SAVISQKPSRDICQRGTSLTIQCQVDSQVTMMFWYRQQPGQSLTLIATANQGSEATYESGFVIDKFPISRPNLTFSTLTVSNMSPEDSSIYLCSVEVGGRTEAFFGQGTRLTVV.

A few counts support this clone. The chain is built from TRBV29-1 and TRBJ2-5; 8 bases match TRBD1. The V gene's germline CDR1 is SQVTM and CDR2 ANQGSEA. CDR3 size: 15 residues. V shed 3 bases, J shed 2 bases, and the junction held 8 bases outside the gene matches. The CDR3 DNA reads as TGCAGCGTTGATGGGGACAGGAAAGCTCAAGAGACCCAGTACTTC. This encodes CSVDGDRKAQETQYF.

The chain employs TRBV30 and TRBJ2-7; 7 bases agree with TRBD1. The CDR3 is 14 amino acids. The V segment lost 4 bases and the J segment 4 bases; nucleotides outside the gene matches: 10. CDR1 is GTSNPN and CDR2 is SVGIG in the germline V gene (reference sequence). Written as DNA, the CDR3 is TGTGCCTGGACCCAATGGGACAGATATTACGAGCAGTACTTC. Its protein product is CAWTQWDRYYEQYF.

The gene calls are TRBV10-3 and TRBJ2-5, with 7 bases identical to TRBD1. Germline V gene data show CDR1 as ENHRY and CDR2 as SYGVKD. The length of the CDR3 is 14 residues. V shed 2 bases, J shed 4 bases, and the junction held 4 bases outside the gene matches. The CDR3 nucleotides read TGTGCCATCAGTGAGAGAGGGGGCTCAGAGACCCAGTACTTC. Translated, it gives CAISERGGSETQYF.

V usage is TRBV19 and J usage is TRBJ1-1; D call uncertain. The germline V gene encodes CDR1 LNHDA and CDR2 SQIVND (reference sequence). The CDR3 totals 11 residues. V gave up 3 bases and J gave up 7 bases, with 6 bases separating them. CDR3 in amino acids: CASSISDEAFF. The CDR3 nucleotides are TGTGCCAGTAGTATTTCGGATGAAGCTTTCTTT.

The chain has TRBV6-5 and TRBJ2-7; TRBD1 is a possible D gene (6 bases). V lost 6 bases, J lost 0 bases, and 12 bases lay in between. Germline CDR1 reads MNHEY; CDR2 reads SVGAGI. This CDR3 comprises 14 residues. The DNA for the CDR3 is TGTGCCAGCAGCCGCCGGGACACCTCCTACGAGCAGTACTTC. It yields the protein CASSRRDTSYEQYF.

This clone turned up a few times. V and J are TRBV4-1 and TRBJ1-1; TRBD1 is a possible D gene (5 bases). The CDR3 has 13 residues. Per the germline V gene, CDR1 is MGHRA and CDR2 is YSYEKL. Trimming shortened V by 6 bases and J by 1 base, and 9 bases separated the two germline ends. The CDR3 DNA reads as TGCGCCAGCAGGGGAACAGGGAACACTGAAGCTTTCTTT. Protein: CASRGTGNTEAFF.

This clone was found a few times. V is TRBV19 and J is TRBJ2-5, with D tentatively TRBD2 (6 bases). Looked up from germline, CDR1 is LNHDA and CDR2 is SQIVND (reference sequence). V shed 1 base and J shed 5 bases, with 14 bases lying between them. CDR3 length: 15 amino acids. CDR3 sequence: CASSIGSASAETQYF. The CDR3 coding sequence is TGTGCCAGTAGTATAGGATCCGCTAGCGCGGAGACCCAGTACTTC. Using reference TRBV19 and TRBJ2-5 for the parts outside the CDR3, the full variable domain is DGGITQSPKYLFRKEGQNVTLSCEQNLNHDAMYWYRQDPGQGLRLIYYSQIVNDFQKGDIAEGYSVSREKKESFPLTVTSAQKNPTAFYLCASSIGSASAETQYFGPGTRLLVL.

The chain is built from TRBV5-1 and TRBJ2-5; 8 positions agree with TRBD2. Losses at the gene ends were 4 bases for V and 5 bases for J; bases not matched to a gene: 13. Germline values: CDR1 SGHRS, CDR2 YFSETQ. The CDR3 consists of 16 residues. The CDR3, as DNA: TGCGCCAGCAGCCCCAGCGGGGGTACTCTCGTCGAGACCCAGTACTTC. Translated: CASSPSGGTLVETQYF.

A few counts support this clone. The chain couples TRBV5-1 to TRBJ1-4; a weak D match, TRBD1 (5 bases). Germline loops: CDR1 SGHRS, CDR2 YFSETQ. This CDR3 contains 14 residues. Trimming stripped 4 bases from V and 6 bases from J, with 13 bases between. The CDR3 loop reads CASSLGRYDEKLFF. CDR3 nucleotide sequence: TGCGCCAGCAGCCTGGGACGGTATGATGAAAAACTGTTTTTT.

CDR3 nucleotide sequence: TGTGCCAGCAGCTTCATGGGGGGCGTAGGCTACACCTTC. Amino acids: CASSFMGGVGYTF. The rearrangement links TRBV5-6 to TRBJ1-2, with D perhaps matching TRBD1 (6 bases). Germline lookup yields CDR1 SGHDT and CDR2 YYEEEE. The V gene lost 2 bases and the J gene lost 8 bases, with 13 bases spanning the gap. CDR3 length: 13 amino acids.

The rearrangement links TRBV4-1 to TRBJ2-7; tentatively, D is TRBD1 (5 bases). Trimming removed 4 bases at V and 2 bases at J, with 15 bases between. CDR1 and CDR2 from the germline V gene are MGHRA and YSYEKL. This CDR3 has 15 amino acids. DNA of the CDR3: TGCGCCAGCAGCCTTCATCAGGGCGCCCCCTACGAGCAGTACTTC. The encoded protein is CASSLHQGAPYEQYF.

The sample holds a few counts of this clone. J is TRBJ2-2 and V is TRBV14; perhaps TRBD1 as D (6 bases). CDR1 is SGHDN, CDR2 FVKESK, per germline. The CDR3 is 15 amino acids. Trimming stripped 5 bases from V and 3 bases from J, with 13 bases between. In nucleotides, the CDR3 is TGTGCCAGCAGCTTACAGGGAACTGACACCGGGGAGCTGTTTTTT. This translates into CASSLQGTDTGELFF.

The V gene is TRBV14, the J gene TRBJ2-3; 7 nucleotides agree with TRBD2. The CDR3 runs to 15 residues. Trimming at V came to 4 bases and at J to 4 bases, leaving 8 bases not matched to a gene. Germline CDR1 reads SGHDN; CDR2 reads FVKESK. The CDR3 DNA sequence: TGTGCCAGCAGCCTTTGGGACTATACCCCAGATACGCAGTATTTT. The encoded protein is CASSLWDYTPDTQYF.

The chain uses TRBV6-6 and TRBJ1-2; D not certain. The germline V gene has CDR1 MNHNY and CDR2 SVGAGI (reference sequence). The CDR3 contains 13 residues. V lost 0 bases and J 1 base, leaving 3 bases between the germline ends. In DNA, the CDR3 is TGTGCCAGCAGTTACTCCTATAACTATGGCTACACCTTC. Its translation is CASSYSYNYGYTF.

The chain couples TRBV4-2 to TRBJ1-6; no reliable D call. This CDR3 is built from 14 residues. With 0 bases removed from V and 11 bases from J, the gap between germline ends came to 11 bases. The germline CDR1 and CDR2 sequences are LGHNA and YNFKEQ. CDR3 in amino acids: CASSQELVGTPLHF. Written as DNA, the CDR3 is TGTGCCAGCAGCCAAGAATTGGTCGGGACACCCCTCCACTTT.

CDR3 sequence: CARLGEPGSPLHF. CDR3 nucleotides: TGTGCCCGGTTGGGAGAGCCTGGTTCGCCCCTCCACTTT. This chain connects TRBV30 to TRBJ1-6; D not resolved. The V gene lost 8 bases and the J gene lost 13 bases, with 21 bases spanning the gap. The CDR3 length is 13 residues. CDR1 and CDR2 (germline): GTSNPN, SVGIG (reference sequence).

The chain employs TRBV6-5 and TRBJ2-2, with a possible D match to TRBD2 (5 bases). V shed 7 bases and J shed 2 bases, with 8 bases lying between them. The CDR3 runs to 13 residues. The V gene's germline CDR1 is MNHEY and CDR2 SVGAGI. The CDR3 coding sequence is TGTGCCAGCAAAACGGGAAACACCGGGGAGCTGTTTTTT. Translating gives CASKTGNTGELFF.